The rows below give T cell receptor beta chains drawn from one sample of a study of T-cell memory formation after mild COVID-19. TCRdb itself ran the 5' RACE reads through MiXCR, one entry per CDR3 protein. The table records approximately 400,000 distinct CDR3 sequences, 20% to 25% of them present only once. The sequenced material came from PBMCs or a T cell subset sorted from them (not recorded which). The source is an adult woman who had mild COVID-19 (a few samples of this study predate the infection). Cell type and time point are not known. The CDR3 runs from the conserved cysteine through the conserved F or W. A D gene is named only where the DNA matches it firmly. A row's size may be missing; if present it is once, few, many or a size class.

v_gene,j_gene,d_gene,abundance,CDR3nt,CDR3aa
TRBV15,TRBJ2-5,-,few,TGTGCCACCAGCACAACCCGGACGGATCAAGAGACCCAGTACTTC,CATSTTRTDQETQYF
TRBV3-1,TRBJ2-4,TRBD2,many,TGTGCCAGCTCGTCCCCTAGCGGGGGCCTGCCGCTCAAAAACATTCAGTACTTC,CASSSPSGGLPLKNIQYF
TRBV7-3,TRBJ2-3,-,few,TGTGCCAGCAGCCAGAGTAGCGCGGATACGCAGTATTTT,CASSQSSADTQYF
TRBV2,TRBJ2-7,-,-,TGTGCCAGCAGTGTCGGCTCTCGGGAGCAGTACTTC,CASSVGSREQYF
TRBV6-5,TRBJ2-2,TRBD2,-,TGTGCCAGCAGTTACGCATACGGGGGGGCCGCCACCGGGGAGCTGTTTTTT,CASSYAYGGAATGELFF
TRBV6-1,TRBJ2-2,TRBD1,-,TGTGCCAGCAGTGCTTACAGGGGAACCGGGGAGCTGTTTTTT,CASSAYRGTGELFF
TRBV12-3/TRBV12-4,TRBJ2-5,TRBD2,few,TGTGCCAGCAGTTCAGCGGGGGGGCCAGAGACCCAGTACTTC,CASSSAGGPETQYF
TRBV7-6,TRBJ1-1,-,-,TGTGCCAGCAGCTTCACTAGGGCGGTTACCACAGAAGCTTTCTTT,CASSFTRAVTTEAFF
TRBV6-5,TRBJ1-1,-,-,TGTGCCAGCAGTCTGGCAGATCGGGACACTGAAGCTTTCTTT,CASSLADRDTEAFF
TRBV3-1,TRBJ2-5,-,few,TGTGCCAGCAGCCGGGACTGGAAGGGGACCCAGTACTTC,CASSRDWKGTQYF
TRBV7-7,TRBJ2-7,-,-,TGTGCTAGCAGCTTATCGGACAGTCCCTTCTACGAGCAGTACTTC,CASSLSDSPFYEQYF
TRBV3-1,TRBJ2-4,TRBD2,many,TGTGCCAGCAGCCAACTTGGACTAGCGCAAAACATTCAGTACTTC,CASSQLGLAQNIQYF
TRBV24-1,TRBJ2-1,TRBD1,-,TGTGCCACCAGTCCCCCCGGGACAGGGGATAATGAGCAGTTCTTC,CATSPPGTGDNEQFF
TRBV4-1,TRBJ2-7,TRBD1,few,TGCGCCAGCAGCCAAGCCAGGTCCGGGACAGGTGATTACGAGCAGTACTTC,CASSQARSGTGDYEQYF
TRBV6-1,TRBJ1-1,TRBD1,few,TGTGCCAGCAGGGAGGGACAGTTCAACACTGAAGCTTTCTTT,CASREGQFNTEAFF
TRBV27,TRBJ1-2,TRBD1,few,TGTGCCAGCAGTTTTAACAGGGGGACCTATGGCTACACCTTC,CASSFNRGTYGYTF
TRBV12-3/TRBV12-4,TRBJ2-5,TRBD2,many,TGTGCCAGCAGTTTCTGGGGCGGGGGGCGAGAGACCCAGTACTTC,CASSFWGGGRETQYF
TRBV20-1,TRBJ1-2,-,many,TGCAGTGCAAGCGACATCCCCCCTTATGGCTACACCTTC,CSASDIPPYGYTF
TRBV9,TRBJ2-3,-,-,TGTGCCAGCAGCGCGGACTCACCAGATACGCAGTATTTT,CASSADSPDTQYF
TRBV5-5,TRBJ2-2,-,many,TGTGCCAGCAGCTTGGAACTAACAAACACCGGGGAGCTGTTTTTT,CASSLELTNTGELFF
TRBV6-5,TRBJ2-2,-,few,TGTGCCAGCAGTTTCCTCAGGGAGAGGGTCGGGGAGCTGTTTTTT,CASSFLRERVGELFF
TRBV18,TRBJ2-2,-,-,TGTGCCAGCTCCACGACAGAGACGAACACCGGGGAGCTGTTTTTT,CASSTTETNTGELFF
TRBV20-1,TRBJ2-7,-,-,TGCAGTGCTGACAGGAGCTCCTACGAGCAGTACTTC,CSADRSSYEQYF